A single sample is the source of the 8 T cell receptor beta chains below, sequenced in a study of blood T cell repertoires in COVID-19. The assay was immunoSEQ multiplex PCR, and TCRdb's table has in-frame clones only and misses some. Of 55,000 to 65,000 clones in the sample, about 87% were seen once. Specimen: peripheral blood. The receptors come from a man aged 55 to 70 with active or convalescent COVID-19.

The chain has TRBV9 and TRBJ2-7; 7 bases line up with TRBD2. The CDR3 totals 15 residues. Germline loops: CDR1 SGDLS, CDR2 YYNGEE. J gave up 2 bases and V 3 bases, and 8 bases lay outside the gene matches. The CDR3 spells CASSAGGDVTYEQYF. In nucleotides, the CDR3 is TGTGCCAGCAGCGCGGGGGGAGACGTTACCTACGAGCAGTACTTC.

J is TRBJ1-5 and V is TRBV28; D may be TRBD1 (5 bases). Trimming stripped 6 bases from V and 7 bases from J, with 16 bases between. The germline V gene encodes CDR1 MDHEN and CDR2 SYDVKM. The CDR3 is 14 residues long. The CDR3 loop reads CASRPLESGQPQHF. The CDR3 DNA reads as TGTGCCAGCAGGCCCTTGGAGTCAGGGCAGCCCCAGCATTTT.

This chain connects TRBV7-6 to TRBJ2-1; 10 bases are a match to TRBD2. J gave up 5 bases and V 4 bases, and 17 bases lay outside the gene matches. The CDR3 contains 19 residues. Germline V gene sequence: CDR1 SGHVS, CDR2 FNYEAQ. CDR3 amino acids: CASSSFYPVAGGFDNEQFF. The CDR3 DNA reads TGTGCCAGCAGCTCGTTTTACCCGGTAGCGGGGGGCTTCGACAATGAGCAGTTCTTC.

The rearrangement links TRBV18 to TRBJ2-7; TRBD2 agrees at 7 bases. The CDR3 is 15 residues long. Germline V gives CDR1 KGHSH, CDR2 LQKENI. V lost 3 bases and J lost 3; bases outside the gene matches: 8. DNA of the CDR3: TGTGCCAGCTCACCTAGTCTAGCGGCATTCTACGAGCAGTACTTC. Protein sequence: CASSPSLAAFYEQYF.

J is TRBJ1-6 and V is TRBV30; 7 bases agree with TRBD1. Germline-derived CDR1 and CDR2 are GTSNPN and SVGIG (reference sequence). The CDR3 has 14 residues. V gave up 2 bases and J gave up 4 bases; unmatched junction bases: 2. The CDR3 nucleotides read TGTGCCTGGAGTAAGACAGGGTATAATTCACCCCTCCACTTT. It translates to CAWSKTGYNSPLHF.

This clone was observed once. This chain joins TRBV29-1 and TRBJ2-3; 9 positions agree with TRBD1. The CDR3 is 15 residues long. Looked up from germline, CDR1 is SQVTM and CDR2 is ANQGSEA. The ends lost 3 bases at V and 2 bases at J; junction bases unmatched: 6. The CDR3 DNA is TGCAGCGTTGATAGGAACAGGGGGCCCACAGATACGCAGTATTTT. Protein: CSVDRNRGPTDTQYF.

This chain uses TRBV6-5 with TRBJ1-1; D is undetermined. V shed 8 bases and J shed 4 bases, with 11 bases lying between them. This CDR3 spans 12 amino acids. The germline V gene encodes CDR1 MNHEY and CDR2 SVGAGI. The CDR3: CASRSGFTEAFF. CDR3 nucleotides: TGTGCCAGCCGTTCGGGATTCACTGAAGCTTTCTTT.

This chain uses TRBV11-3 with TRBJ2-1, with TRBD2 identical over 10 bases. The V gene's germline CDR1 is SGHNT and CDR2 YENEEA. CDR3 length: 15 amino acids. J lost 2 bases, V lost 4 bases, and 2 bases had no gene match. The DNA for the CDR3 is TGTGCCAGCAGCTCTAGCGGGAGTCCCTACAATGAGCAGTTCTTC. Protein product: CASSSSGSPYNEQFF.